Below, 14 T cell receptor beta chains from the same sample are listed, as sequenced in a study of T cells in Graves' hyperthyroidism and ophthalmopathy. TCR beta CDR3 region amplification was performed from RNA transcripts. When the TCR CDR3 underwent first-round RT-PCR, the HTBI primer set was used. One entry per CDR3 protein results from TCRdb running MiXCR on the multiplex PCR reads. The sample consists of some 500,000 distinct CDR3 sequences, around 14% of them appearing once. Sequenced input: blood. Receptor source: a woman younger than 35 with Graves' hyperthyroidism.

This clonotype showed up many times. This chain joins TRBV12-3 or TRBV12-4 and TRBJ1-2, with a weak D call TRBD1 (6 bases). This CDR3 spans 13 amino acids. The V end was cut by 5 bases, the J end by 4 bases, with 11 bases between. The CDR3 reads CASSRSGAYGYTF. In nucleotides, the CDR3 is TGTGCCAGCAGTCGTTCAGGGGCCTATGGCTACACCTTC.

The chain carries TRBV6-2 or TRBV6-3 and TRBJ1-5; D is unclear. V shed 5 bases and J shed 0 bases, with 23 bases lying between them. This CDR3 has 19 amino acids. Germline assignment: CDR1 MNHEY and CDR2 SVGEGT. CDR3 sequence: CASSDLHPQPDFSNQPQHF. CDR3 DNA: TGTGCCAGCAGTGACCTTCACCCTCAGCCGGACTTTAGCAATCAGCCCCAGCATTTT.

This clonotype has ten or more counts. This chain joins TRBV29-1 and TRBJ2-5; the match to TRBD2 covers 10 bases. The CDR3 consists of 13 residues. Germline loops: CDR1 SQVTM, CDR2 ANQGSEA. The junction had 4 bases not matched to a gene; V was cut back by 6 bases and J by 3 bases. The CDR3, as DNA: TGCAGCGTCCCAACTAGCGGGAAAGAGACCCAGTACTTC. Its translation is CSVPTSGKETQYF.

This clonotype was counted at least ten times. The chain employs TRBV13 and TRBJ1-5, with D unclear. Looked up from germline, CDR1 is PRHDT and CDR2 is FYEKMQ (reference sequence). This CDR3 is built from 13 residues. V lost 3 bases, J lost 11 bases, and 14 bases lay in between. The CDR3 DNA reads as TGTGCCAGCAGCTTGGGCGGAGTAGAATCCCAGCATTTT. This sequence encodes CASSLGGVESQHF. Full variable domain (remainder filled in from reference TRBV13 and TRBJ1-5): AAGVIQSPRHLIKEKRETATLKCYPIPRHDTVYWYQQGPGQDPQFLISFYEKMQSDKGSIPDRFSAQQFSDYHSELNMSSLELGDSALYFCASSLGGVESQHFGDGTRLSIL.

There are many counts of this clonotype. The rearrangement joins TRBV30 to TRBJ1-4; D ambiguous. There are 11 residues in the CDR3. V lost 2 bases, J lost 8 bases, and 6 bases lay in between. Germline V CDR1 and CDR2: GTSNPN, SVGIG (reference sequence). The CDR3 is CAWSLNEKLFF. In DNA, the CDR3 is TGTGCCTGGAGTCTGAACGAAAAACTGTTTTTT.

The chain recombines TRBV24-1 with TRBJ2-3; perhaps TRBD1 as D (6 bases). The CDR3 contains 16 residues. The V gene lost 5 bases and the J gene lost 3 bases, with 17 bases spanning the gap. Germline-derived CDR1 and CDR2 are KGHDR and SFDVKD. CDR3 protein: CATSGGQTLTTDTQYF. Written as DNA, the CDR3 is TGTGCCACCAGTGGGGGACAAACCTTGACAACAGATACGCAGTATTTT.

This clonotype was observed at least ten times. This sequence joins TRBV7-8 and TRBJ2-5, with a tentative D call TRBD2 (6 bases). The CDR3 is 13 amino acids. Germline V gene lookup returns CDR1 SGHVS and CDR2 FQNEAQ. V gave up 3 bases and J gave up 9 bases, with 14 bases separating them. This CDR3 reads CASSFTGPGAQYF. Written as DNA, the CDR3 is TGTGCCAGCAGCTTCACCGGACCGGGGGCCCAGTACTTC.

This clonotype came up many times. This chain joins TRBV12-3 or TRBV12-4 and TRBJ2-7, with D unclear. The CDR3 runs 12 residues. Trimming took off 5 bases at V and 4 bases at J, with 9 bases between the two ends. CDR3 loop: CASSPQIYEQYF. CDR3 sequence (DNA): TGTGCCAGCAGTCCGCAGATTTACGAGCAGTACTTC.

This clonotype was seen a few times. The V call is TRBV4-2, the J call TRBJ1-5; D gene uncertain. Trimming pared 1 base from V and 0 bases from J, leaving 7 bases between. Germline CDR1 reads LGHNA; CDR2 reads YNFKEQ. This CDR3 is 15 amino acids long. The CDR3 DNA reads TGTGCCAGCAGCCAAGTACAGACTAGCAATCAGCCCCAGCATTTT. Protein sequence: CASSQVQTSNQPQHF.

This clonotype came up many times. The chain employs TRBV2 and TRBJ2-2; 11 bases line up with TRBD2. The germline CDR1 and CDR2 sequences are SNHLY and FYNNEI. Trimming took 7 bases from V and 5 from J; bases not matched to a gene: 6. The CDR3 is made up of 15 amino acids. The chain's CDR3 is CASMTSGIRTGELFF. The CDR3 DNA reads TGTGCCAGCATGACTAGCGGGATCCGAACCGGGGAGCTGTTTTTT.

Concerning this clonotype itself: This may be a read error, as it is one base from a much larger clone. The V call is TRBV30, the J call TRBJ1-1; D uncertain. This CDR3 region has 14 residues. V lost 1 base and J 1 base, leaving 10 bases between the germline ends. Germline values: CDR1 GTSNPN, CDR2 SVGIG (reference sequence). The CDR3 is CAWSAGASNTEAFF. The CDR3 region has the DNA TGTGCCTGGAGTGCAGGTGCCTCGAACACTGAAGCTTTCTTT.

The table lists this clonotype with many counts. CDR3 in amino acids: CASSTNPTATGEQYV. The DNA of the CDR3 is TGTGCCAGCAGCACAAATCCGACAGCCACGGGCGAGCAGTACGTC. This chain uses TRBV5-5 with TRBJ2-7; maybe TRBD1 (5 bases). V was cut by 4 bases and J by 6 bases, with 20 bases left in between. Germline V gene sequence: CDR1 SGHKS, CDR2 YYEKEE (reference sequence). There are 15 residues in the CDR3.

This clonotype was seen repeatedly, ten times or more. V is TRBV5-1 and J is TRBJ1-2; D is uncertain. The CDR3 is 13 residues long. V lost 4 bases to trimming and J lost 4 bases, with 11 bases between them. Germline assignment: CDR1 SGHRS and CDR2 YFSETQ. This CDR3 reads CASSEQTLYGYTF. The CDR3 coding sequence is TGCGCCAGCAGCGAACAGACTCTCTATGGCTACACCTTC.

CDR3 region: CASSMGQGSYNEQFF. The CDR3 DNA is TGTGCCAGCAGCATGGGACAGGGGTCCTACAATGAGCAGTTCTTC. This chain connects TRBV5-6 to TRBJ2-1, with 10 bases lining up with TRBD1. CDR3 length equals 15 residues. CDR1 is SGHDT and CDR2 is YYEEEE in the germline V gene. Unmatched junction bases numbered 2, after V lost 4 bases and J lost 1 base.